Presented here are 27 T cell receptor beta chains from one specimen sequenced in a study of blood T cell repertoires in COVID-19. Sequencing used immunoSEQ multiplex PCR; TCRdb keeps in-frame clones, though not all of them. The sample holds about 270,000 clones; around nine tenths are singletons and the top ten take 2% to 2.5%. What was sequenced was peripheral blood. These receptor sequences come from a man aged 50-60 years with acute or convalescent COVID-19.

V usage is TRBV5-1 and J usage is TRBJ1-3; TRBD1 matches at 12 bases. Germline CDR1 and CDR2: SGHRS and YFSETQ. The CDR3 length is 17 residues. V trimming: 4 bases; J trimming: 0 bases; junction bases outside the gene matches: 5. The CDR3 DNA is TGCGCCAGCAGCCCGGGACAGGGGGCCAACTCTGGAAACACCATATATTTT. It translates to CASSPGQGANSGNTIYF.

This sequence joins TRBV27 and TRBJ2-4; tentatively, D is TRBD1 (7 bases). This CDR3 contains 16 residues. The V end lost 8 bases, the J end lost 1 base, and 18 bases lay between the germline ends. CDR1 and CDR2 (germline): MNHEY, SMNVEV (reference sequence). The chain's CDR3 is CASRKEGAPAKNIQYF. CDR3 nucleotides: TGTGCCAGCCGTAAGGAGGGGGCGCCGGCCAAAAACATTCAGTACTTC.

The V gene is TRBV29-1, the J gene TRBJ1-2, with D possibly TRBD1 on 6 matching bases. The germline V and J ends were trimmed by 3 bases and 8 bases, with 16 bases remaining between them. This CDR3 spans 13 amino acids. Germline CDR1 reads SQVTM; CDR2 reads ANQGSEA. The CDR3 is CSVDPRDITGYTF. The CDR3 DNA reads as TGCAGCGTTGATCCCCGGGACATCACGGGCTACACCTTC.

The rearrangement uses TRBV4-1 and TRBJ2-5; possibly TRBD2 for D (6 bases). The V gene's germline CDR1 is MGHRA and CDR2 YSYEKL. Trimming pared 5 bases from V and 5 bases from J, leaving 27 bases between. The length of the CDR3 is 18 residues. This chain's CDR3 is CASSGVLFGGLKGETQYF. The DNA for the CDR3 is TGCGCCAGCAGCGGTGTTTTGTTCGGGGGTCTCAAGGGGGAGACCCAGTACTTC.

The gene calls are TRBV7-9 and TRBJ2-7, with a weak D call TRBD1 (6 bases). CDR1 SEHNR and CDR2 FQNEAQ come from the germline V gene (reference sequence). CDR3 length equals 14 residues. V lost 5 bases and J 4 bases, leaving 15 bases between the germline ends. The CDR3 here is CASSRRQDWYEQYF. The CDR3 DNA sequence: TGTGCCAGCAGCCGAAGACAGGATTGGTACGAGCAGTACTTC. The whole variable domain, filled in from reference TRBV7-9 and TRBJ2-7, reads DTGVSQNPRHKITKRGQNVTFRCDPISEHNRLYWYRQTLGQGPEFLTYFQNEAQLEKSRLLSDRFSAERPKGSFSTLEIQRTEQGDSAMYLCASSRRQDWYEQYFGPGTRLTVT.

This clone has a handful of counts. The V gene is TRBV4-1, the J gene TRBJ2-5, with a possible D match to TRBD1 (6 bases). The germline V gene has CDR1 MGHRA and CDR2 YSYEKL. The ends were cut back, 0 bases at V and 5 bases at J, with 13 bases in the middle. This CDR3 region has 15 residues. Here the CDR3 DNA reads TGCGCCAGCAGCCAAGATAACACAGGGCGTGAGACCCAGTACTTC. This codes for CASSQDNTGRETQYF.

V gene TRBV21-1 combines with J gene TRBJ1-2; TRBD1, the D gene given by the table, was not confirmed from the DNA. TRBV21-1 is classified as a pseudogene. The CDR3 runs 15 residues. The CDR3 nucleotides are TGTGCCAGCAGCAAAAAACCTGGGACAGGGGCTGGCTACACCTTC. It specifies CASSKKPGTGAGYTF.

V and J are TRBV18 and TRBJ2-7; 8 bases match TRBD1. Germline values: CDR1 KGHSH, CDR2 LQKENI. The CDR3 contains 15 residues. V was pared by 6 bases and J by 3 bases, with 10 bases of the junction left unmatched. In DNA form, the CDR3 reads TGTGCCAGCTCGGGTCTGGAGACAGGGGTCTACGAGCAGTACTTC. Amino acid sequence: CASSGLETGVYEQYF.

The V call is TRBV7-3, the J call TRBJ1-2; TRBD1 aligns across 7 bases. With 5 bases clipped from V and 8 bases from J, the junction kept 11 bases outside the gene matches. The CDR3 totals 14 residues. The germline gives CDR1 SGHTA, CDR2 FQGTGA. The CDR3 spells CASSPRAGGEGYTF. In DNA, the CDR3 is TGTGCCAGCAGCCCAAGGGCAGGGGGAGAGGGCTACACCTTC.

The J gene is TRBJ1-2, the V gene TRBV19; TRBD1 matches 7 bases. Trimming at V came to 7 bases and at J to 2 bases, leaving 7 bases not matched to a gene. The CDR3 has 14 residues. The germline gives CDR1 LNHDA, CDR2 SQIVND (reference sequence). CDR3 nucleotides: TGTGCCAGTATATCTTCGGACAGGAACTATGGCTACACCTTC. It is translated as CASISSDRNYGYTF.

The chain links TRBV20-1 to TRBJ2-1; 7 bases match TRBD2. This CDR3 spans 14 amino acids. Germline assignment: CDR1 DFQATT and CDR2 SNEGSKA (reference sequence). The junction had 4 bases not matched to a gene; V was cut back by 3 bases and J by 2 bases. The CDR3 sequence is CSASGGETYNEQFF. Here the CDR3 DNA reads TGCAGTGCTAGTGGGGGGGAGACCTACAATGAGCAGTTCTTC.

The chain recombines TRBV25-1 with TRBJ2-1, with D maybe TRBD1 (5 bases). V gave up 1 base and J gave up 8 bases, with 15 bases separating them. Germline V gene sequence: CDR1 MGHDK, CDR2 SYGVNS. The CDR3 is made up of 15 amino acids. The DNA of the CDR3 is TGTGCCAGCAGTGAATCCAGGGTCGTTTCCGATGAGCAGTTCTTC. The encoded protein is CASSESRVVSDEQFF.

This clone showed up just a few times. One end of the junction fails to match germline, which may point to a read error. The rearrangement links TRBV7-7 to TRBJ2-5; 11 bases fit TRBD2. CDR1 SSHAT and CDR2 FNYEAQ come from the germline V gene (reference sequence). The CDR3 is 15 amino acids. The CDR3 is CASSFSGGAGETQYF. The CDR3, as DNA: TGTGCTAGCAGCTTTAGCGGGGGGGCCGGGGAGACCCAGTACTTC. Looking up the rest from reference TRBV7-7 and TRBJ2-5 gives the full variable domain: GAGVSQSPRYKVTKRGQDVTLRCDPISSHATLYWYQQALGQGPEFLTYFNYEAQPDKSGLPSDRFSAERPEGSISTLTIQRTEQRDSAMYRCASSFSGGAGETQYFGPGTRLLVL.

This chain connects TRBV30 to TRBJ1-3; D not resolved. V was trimmed by 4 bases and J by 7 bases, leaving 11 bases between them. CDR3 length equals 12 residues. The germline gives CDR1 GTSNPN, CDR2 SVGIG (reference sequence). CDR3 sequence reads: CAWKKGGNTIYF. Here the CDR3 DNA reads TGTGCCTGGAAAAAAGGCGGGAACACCATATATTTT.

The chain uses TRBV9 and TRBJ1-1, with TRBD1 matching over 7 bases. From germline, CDR1 is SGDLS and CDR2 YYNGEE. J was trimmed by 0 bases and V by 2 bases; bases with no gene match: 4. There are 15 residues in the CDR3. The CDR3 sequence is CASSVDRAMNTEAFF. The CDR3 DNA follows: TGTGCCAGCAGCGTTGACAGGGCCATGAACACTGAAGCTTTCTTT.

The chain has TRBV9 and TRBJ2-2; 8 nucleotides match TRBD1. Trimming cost V 4 bases and J 1 base; bases outside gene matches: 9. The germline V gene encodes CDR1 SGDLS and CDR2 YYNGEE. The CDR3 length is 17 residues. For the CDR3, the DNA is TGTGCCAGCAGCCGTGGGTCCGGGACAGGGAACACCGGGGAGCTGTTTTTT. It yields the protein CASSRGSGTGNTGELFF.

The J gene is TRBJ2-7, the V gene TRBV5-4; the D gene is possibly TRBD2 (6 bases). V was pared by 0 bases and J by 1 base, with 8 bases between. This CDR3 spans 14 amino acids. Germline assignment: CDR1 SGHNT and CDR2 YYREEE (reference sequence). The CDR3 DNA follows: TGTGCCAGCAGCTTGGGGGGGGTTTCCTACGAGCAGTACTTC. The encoded protein is CASSLGGVSYEQYF.

The chain uses TRBV6-5 and TRBJ2-3, with D tentatively TRBD1 (5 bases). Trimming removed 7 bases at V and 2 bases at J, with 13 bases between. Germline V gene lookup returns CDR1 MNHEY and CDR2 SVGAGI. The CDR3 is 14 amino acids. In DNA form, the CDR3 reads TGTGCCAGCAATCCGGACACTAACACAGATACGCAGTATTTT. This gives the protein CASNPDTNTDTQYF.

The rearrangement joins TRBV6-6 to TRBJ2-1; a weak D match, TRBD2 (6 bases). This CDR3 spans 14 amino acids. Per germline, CDR1 MNHNY and CDR2 SVGAGI (reference sequence). With 0 bases removed from V and 8 bases from J, the gap between germline ends came to 11 bases. CDR3 DNA sequence: TGTGCCAGCAGTTACTCGCCCAGGGAGGATGAGCAGTTCTTC. This encodes CASSYSPREDEQFF.

This chain joins TRBV19 and TRBJ1-5; D possibly corresponds to TRBD1 (5 bases). The CDR3 is made up of 14 amino acids. Germline values: CDR1 LNHDA, CDR2 SQIVND (reference sequence). Trimming took off 1 base at V and 7 bases at J, with 11 bases between the two ends. In nucleotides, the CDR3 is TGTGCCAGTAGTATAGCAGGGATAGGACAGCCCCAGCATTTT. Translation: CASSIAGIGQPQHF.

The genes are TRBV11-3 and TRBJ2-7; D gene uncertain. From germline, CDR1 is SGHNT and CDR2 YENEEA. The germline V and J ends were trimmed by 1 base and 1 base, with 14 bases remaining between them. The CDR3 spans 16 residues. The CDR3, as DNA: TGTGCCAGCAGCTTAGTACACCGTCGAGGATCCTACGAGCAGTACTTC. This gives the protein CASSLVHRRGSYEQYF.

The V call is TRBV9, the J call TRBJ1-5, with D tentatively TRBD1 (5 bases). CDR3 size: 14 residues. V was cut by 0 bases and J by 7 bases, with 11 bases left in between. Germline-derived CDR1 and CDR2 are SGDLS and YYNGEE. The CDR3 spells CASSVETAGQPQHF. The CDR3 DNA sequence: TGTGCCAGCAGCGTAGAAACTGCAGGGCAGCCCCAGCATTTT.

V and J are TRBV11-2 and TRBJ2-3, with D unresolved. CDR1 and CDR2 from the germline V gene are SGHAT and FQNNGV. This CDR3 is 15 amino acids long. Between the trimmed V and J ends, which lost 5 bases and 5 bases, there was a span of 17 bases. The CDR3 bases are TGTGCCAGCAGCCGCCTCTCAGCGTTTGGAGATACGCAGTATTTT. This encodes CASSRLSAFGDTQYF.

The chain joins TRBV9 to TRBJ2-2, with D hard to call. Between the trimmed V and J ends, which lost 4 bases and 0 bases, there was a span of 22 bases. CDR1 is SGDLS, CDR2 YYNGEE, per germline. The CDR3 has 19 amino acids. The CDR3 region has the DNA TGTGCCAGCAGCTCCCGGGTCCCAGTACCAGACCCGAACACCGGGGAGCTGTTTTTT. It translates to CASSSRVPVPDPNTGELFF.

This chain joins TRBV5-8 and TRBJ2-1, with D unclear. The germline V gene has CDR1 SGHTS and CDR2 YDEGEE. CDR3 size: 12 residues. V lost 4 bases and J lost 7, with 9 bases in between. CDR3 nucleotides: TGTGCCAGCAGCCTTGAGATGAATGAGCAGTTCTTC. Translation: CASSLEMNEQFF.

The chain is built from TRBV7-5 and TRBJ1-1. TRBV7-5 is listed as a pseudogene. This CDR3 has 15 residues. CDR3 sequence (DNA): TGTGCCAGCTCCCTAGCGGAGGGGGAGAACACTGAAGCTTTCTTT. Its translation: CASSLAEGENTEAFF.

The chain couples TRBV5-1 to TRBJ2-1, with 9 bases aligning to TRBD2. Per germline, CDR1 SGHRS and CDR2 YFSETQ. The junction had 8 bases not matched to a gene; V was cut back by 4 bases and J by 6 bases. The CDR3 spans 15 residues. The CDR3 coding sequence is TGCGCCAGCAGCGAGGTTAGCGGGGGTCTCAATGAGCAGTTCTTC. It encodes CASSEVSGGLNEQFF.